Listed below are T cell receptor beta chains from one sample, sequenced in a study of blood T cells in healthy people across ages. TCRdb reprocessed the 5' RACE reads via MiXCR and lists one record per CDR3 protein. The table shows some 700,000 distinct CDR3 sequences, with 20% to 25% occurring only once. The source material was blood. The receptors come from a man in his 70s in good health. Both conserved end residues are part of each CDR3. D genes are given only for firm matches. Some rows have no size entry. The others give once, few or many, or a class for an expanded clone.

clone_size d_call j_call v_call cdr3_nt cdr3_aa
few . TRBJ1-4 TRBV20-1 TGCAGTGCTATCGGACCGAGGAATGAAAAACTGTTTTTT CSAIGPRNEKLFF
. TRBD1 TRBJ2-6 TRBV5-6 TGTGCCAGCAGTTACACAGGGGGCTCAGCCAACGTCCTGACTTTC CASSYTGGSANVLTF
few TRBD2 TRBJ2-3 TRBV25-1 TGTGCCAGCAGTGAAGGGCTAGCGGTAGGCACAGATACGCAGTATTTT CASSEGLAVGTDTQYF
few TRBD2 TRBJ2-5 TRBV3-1 TGTACCAGCAGCCAGAACGGGGGGCAAGAGACCCAGTACTTC CTSSQNGGQETQYF
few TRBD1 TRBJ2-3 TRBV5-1 TGCGCCAGCGGCTTCCGGGCAGGGGGCGAATATACGCAGTATTTT CASGFRAGGEYTQYF
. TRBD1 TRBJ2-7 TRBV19 TGTGCCAGTAGTGTTACAGGGGACGAGCAGTACTTC CASSVTGDEQYF
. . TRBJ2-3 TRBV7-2 TGTGCCAGCATCTTGGGGTTAGATACGCAGTATTTT CASILGLDTQYF
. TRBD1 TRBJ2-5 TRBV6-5 TGTGCCAGCACTAGGACAGGGGTCGAGACCCAGTACTTC CASTRTGVETQYF
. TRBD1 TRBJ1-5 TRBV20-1 TGCAGTGCAGAACCCCCGGGACAGAAAAATCAGCCCCAGCATTTT CSAEPPGQKNQPQHF
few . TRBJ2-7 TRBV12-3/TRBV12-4 TGTGCCAGCAGTTTATTGGGGCGCGAGCAGTACTTC CASSLLGREQYF
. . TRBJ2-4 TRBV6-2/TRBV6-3 TGTGCCAACTGTATGGACACCCTAGCCAAAAACATTCAGTACTTC CANCMDTLAKNIQYF
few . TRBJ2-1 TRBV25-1 TGTGCCAGCAAGATGACCGGGGTAGCGGTCAATGAGCAGTTCTTC CASKMTGVAVNEQFF
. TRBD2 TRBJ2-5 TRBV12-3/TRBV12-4 TGTGCCAGCAGTAGCGGGGGAGATTTGGAGACCCAGTACTTC CASSSGGDLETQYF
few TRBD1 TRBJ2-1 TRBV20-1 TGCAGTGCTAGAGCAGAGACAGGGAACTACCAGCTCTTC CSARAETGNYQLF
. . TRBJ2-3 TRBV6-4 TGTGCCAGCAGTCTGGAAGCCGCTAGCATAGATACGCAGTATTTT CASSLEAASIDTQYF
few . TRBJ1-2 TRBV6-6 TGTGCCAGCAGTTACGAACCCTATGGCTACACCTTC CASSYEPYGYTF